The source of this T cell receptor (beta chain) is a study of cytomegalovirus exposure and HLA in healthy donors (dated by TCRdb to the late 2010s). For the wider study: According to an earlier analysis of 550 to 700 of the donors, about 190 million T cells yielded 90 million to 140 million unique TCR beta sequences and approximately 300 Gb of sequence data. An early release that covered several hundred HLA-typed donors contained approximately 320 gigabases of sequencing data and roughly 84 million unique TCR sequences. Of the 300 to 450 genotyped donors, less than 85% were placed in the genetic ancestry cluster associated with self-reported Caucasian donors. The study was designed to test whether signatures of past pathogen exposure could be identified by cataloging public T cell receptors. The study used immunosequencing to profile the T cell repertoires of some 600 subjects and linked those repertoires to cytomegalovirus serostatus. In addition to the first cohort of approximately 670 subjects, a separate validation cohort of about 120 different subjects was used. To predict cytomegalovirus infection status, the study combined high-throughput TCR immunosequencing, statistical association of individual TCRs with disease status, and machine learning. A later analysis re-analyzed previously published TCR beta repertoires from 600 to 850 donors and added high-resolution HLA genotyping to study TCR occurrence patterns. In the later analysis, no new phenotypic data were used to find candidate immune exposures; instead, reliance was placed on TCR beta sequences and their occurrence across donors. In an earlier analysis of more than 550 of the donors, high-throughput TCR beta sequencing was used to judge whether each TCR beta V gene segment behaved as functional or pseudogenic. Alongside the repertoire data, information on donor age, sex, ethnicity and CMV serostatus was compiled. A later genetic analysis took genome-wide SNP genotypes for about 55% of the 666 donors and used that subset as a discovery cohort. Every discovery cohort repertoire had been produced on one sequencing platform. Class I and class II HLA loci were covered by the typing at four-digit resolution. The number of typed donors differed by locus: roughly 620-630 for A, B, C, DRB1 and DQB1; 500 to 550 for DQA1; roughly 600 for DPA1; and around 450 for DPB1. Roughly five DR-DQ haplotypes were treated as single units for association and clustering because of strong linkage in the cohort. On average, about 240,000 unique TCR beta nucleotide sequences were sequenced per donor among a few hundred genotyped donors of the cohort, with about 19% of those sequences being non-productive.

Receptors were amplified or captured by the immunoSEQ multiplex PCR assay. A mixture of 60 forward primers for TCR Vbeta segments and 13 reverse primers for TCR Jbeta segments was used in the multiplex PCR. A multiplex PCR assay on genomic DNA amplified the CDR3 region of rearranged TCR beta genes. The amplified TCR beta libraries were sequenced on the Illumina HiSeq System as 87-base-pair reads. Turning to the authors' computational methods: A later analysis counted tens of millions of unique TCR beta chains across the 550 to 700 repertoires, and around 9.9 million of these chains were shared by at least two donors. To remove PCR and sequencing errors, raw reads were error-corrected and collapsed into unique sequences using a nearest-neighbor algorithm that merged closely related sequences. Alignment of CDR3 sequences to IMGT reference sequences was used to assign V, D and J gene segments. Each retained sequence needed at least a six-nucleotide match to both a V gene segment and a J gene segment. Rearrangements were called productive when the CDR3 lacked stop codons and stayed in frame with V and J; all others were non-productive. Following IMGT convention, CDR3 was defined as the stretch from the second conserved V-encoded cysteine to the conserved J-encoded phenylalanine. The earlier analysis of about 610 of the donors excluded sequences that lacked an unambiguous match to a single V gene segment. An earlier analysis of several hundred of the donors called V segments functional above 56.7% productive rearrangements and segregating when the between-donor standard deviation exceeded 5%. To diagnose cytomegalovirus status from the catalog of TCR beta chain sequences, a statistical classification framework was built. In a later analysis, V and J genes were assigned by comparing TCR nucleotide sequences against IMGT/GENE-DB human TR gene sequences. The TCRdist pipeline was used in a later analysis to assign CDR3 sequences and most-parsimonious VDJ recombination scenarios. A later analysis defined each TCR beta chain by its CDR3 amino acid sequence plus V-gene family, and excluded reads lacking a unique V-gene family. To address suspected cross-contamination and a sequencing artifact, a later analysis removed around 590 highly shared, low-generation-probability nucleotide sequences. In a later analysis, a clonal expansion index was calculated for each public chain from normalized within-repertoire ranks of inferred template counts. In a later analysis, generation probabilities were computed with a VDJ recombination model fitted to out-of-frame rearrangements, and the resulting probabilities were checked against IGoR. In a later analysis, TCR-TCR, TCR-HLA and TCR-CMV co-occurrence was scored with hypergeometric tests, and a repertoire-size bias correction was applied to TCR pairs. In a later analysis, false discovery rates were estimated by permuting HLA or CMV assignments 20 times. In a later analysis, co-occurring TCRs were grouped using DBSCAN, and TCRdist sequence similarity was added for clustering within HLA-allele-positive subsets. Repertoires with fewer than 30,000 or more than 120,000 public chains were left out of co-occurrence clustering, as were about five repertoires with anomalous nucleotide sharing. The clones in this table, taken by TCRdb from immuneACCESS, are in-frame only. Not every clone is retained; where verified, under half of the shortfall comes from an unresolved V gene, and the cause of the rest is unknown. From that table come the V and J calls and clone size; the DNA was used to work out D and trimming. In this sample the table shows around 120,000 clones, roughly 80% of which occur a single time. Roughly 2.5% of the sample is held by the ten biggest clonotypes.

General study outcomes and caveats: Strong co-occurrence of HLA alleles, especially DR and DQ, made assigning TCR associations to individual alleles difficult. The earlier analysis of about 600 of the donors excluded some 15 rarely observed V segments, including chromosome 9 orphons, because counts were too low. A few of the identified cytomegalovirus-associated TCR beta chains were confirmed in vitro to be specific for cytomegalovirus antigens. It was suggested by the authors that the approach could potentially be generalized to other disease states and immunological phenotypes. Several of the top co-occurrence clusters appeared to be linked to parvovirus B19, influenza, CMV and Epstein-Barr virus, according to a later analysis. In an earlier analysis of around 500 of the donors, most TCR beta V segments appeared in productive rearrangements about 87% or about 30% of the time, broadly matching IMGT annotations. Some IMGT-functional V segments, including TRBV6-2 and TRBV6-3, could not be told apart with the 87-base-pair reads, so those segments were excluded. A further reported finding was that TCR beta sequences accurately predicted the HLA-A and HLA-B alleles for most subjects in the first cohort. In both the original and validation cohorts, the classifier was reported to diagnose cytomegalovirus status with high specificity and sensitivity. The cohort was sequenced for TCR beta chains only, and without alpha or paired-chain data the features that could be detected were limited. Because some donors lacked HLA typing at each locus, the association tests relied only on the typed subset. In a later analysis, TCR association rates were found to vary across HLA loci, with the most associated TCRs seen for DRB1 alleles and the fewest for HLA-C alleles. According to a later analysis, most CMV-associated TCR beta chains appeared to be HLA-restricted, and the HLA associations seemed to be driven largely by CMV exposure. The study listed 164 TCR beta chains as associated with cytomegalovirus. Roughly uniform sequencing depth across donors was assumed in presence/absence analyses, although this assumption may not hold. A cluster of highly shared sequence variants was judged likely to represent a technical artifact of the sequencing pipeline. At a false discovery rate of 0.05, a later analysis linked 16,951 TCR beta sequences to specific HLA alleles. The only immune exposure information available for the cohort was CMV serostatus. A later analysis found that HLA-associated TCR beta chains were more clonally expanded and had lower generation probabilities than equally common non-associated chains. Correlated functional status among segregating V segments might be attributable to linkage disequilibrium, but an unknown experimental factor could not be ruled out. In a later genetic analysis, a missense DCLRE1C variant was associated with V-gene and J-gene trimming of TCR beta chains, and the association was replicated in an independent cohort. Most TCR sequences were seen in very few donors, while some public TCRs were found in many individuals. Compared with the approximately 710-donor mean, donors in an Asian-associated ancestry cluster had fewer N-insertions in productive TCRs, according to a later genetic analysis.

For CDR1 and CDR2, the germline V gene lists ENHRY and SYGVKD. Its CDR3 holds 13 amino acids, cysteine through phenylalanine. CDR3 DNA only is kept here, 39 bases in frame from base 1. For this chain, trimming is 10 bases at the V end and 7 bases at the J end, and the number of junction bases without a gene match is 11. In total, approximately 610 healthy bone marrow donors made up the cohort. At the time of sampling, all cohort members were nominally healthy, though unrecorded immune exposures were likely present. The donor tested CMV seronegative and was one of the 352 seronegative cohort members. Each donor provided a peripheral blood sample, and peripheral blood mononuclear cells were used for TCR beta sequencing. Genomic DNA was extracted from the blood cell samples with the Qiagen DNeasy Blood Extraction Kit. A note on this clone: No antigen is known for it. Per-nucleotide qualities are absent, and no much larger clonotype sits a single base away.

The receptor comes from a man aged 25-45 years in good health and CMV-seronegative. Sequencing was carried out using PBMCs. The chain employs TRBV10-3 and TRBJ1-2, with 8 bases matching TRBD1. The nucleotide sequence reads TGTGCCACCCCTCCTCAGGGGGCTGGTGGCTACACCTTC. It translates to CATPPQGAGGYTF.